This TCR beta chain originates from a study of cytomegalovirus exposure and HLA in healthy donors. Points from the study as a whole: The classifier reportedly diagnosed cytomegalovirus status with high specificity and sensitivity. In a later analysis, a missense DCLRE1C variant was linked to TCR beta V- and J-gene trimming.

Regarding this clone: What it binds is unknown.

The CDR3 has 14 amino acids. Per the germline V gene, CDR1 is MNHEY and CDR2 is SMNVEV (reference sequence). Trimming took 4 bases from V and 3 from J, leaving 12 bases between them. The PCR ran on 60 Vbeta and 13 Jbeta primers. Some clones are missing from TCRdb's copy, which holds only in-frame ones; the method was immunoSEQ multiplex PCR. The sample lists some 190,000 clones; about four fifths were seen once. The receptor's source is a woman aged 50 to 60 in good health and CMV-seronegative. The material sequenced was PBMCs. The J gene is TRBJ1-2, the V gene TRBV27; D is possibly TRBD1 (5 bases). CDR3 loop: CASSWHRRDYGYTF. In DNA form, the CDR3 reads TGTGCCAGCAGTTGGCACAGGAGAGACTATGGCTACACCTTC.